This TCR beta chain was identified in a study of blood T cell repertoires in COVID-19. Study context: Acute and convalescent COVID-19 samples came from the United States, Italy and Spain.

Methods used by the authors: By means of reference gene primer amplification, nucleated cell counts were estimated. Sequenced by immunoSEQ multiplex PCR; TCRdb stores in-frame clones only, minus some. That table is the source of V, J and clone size, and D and trimming were worked out from the DNA. This table holds over 200,000 clones, 70% to 90% found once. Those who participated ranged in age from roughly 18 to 90 years and resided in around 22 US areas. Remarks on this clone: At one boundary the junction diverges from the germline segment, which might be a read error.

The sample comprised PBMCs or T cells enriched from blood (not recorded which). This receptor was identified in a man aged 25-40 years who had recovered from COVID-19.

Here the CDR3 DNA reads TGTGCCAGTAGTATAGAAAGCGGGGGGACGAACAGCGGGGAGCTGTTTTTT. This gives the protein CASSIESGGTNSGELFF. The rearrangement links TRBV19 to TRBJ2-2, with 9 bases aligning to TRBD2. Looked up from germline, CDR1 is LNHDA and CDR2 is SQIVND (reference sequence). The length of the CDR3 is 17 residues.